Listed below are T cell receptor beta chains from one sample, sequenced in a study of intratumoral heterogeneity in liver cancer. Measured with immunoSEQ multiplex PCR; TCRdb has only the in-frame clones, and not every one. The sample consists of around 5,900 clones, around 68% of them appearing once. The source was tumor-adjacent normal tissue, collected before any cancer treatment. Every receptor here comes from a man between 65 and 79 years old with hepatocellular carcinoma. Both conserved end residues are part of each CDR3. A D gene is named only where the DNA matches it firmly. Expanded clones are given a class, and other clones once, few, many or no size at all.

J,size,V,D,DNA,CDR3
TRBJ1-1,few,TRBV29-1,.,TGCAGCGTCAACCCCAGCCTGGGGGAGTTGGACACTGAAGCTTTCTTT,CSVNPSLGELDTEAFF
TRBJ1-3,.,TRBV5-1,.,TGCGCCAGCAGCCCGGAGACGGCCTCTGGAAACACCATATATTTT,CASSPETASGNTIYF
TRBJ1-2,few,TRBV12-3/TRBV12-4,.,TGTGCCAGCAGCGCTCTCTATGGCTACACCTTC,CASSALYGYTF
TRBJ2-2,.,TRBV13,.,TGTGCCAGCAGCTTAGGGTATAGGGGACCCGCGAACACCGGGGAGCTGTTTTTT,CASSLGYRGPANTGELFF
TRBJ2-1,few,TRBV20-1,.,TGCAGTGCTAGAGGTCTCGACGAGCAGTTCTTC,CSARGLDEQFF
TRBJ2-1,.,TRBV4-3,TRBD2,TGCGCCAGCAGCCTCGGCTGGACTAGCGGAGGTGAGCAGTTCTTC,CASSLGWTSGGEQFF
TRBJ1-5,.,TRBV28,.,TGTGCCAGCAGTTTATCCCTGGCCGGCAATCAGCCCCAGCATTTT,CASSLSLAGNQPQHF
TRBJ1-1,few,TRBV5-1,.,TGCGCCAGCAGCTTTTCCAGGGTTGGAGACACTGAAGCTTTCTTT,CASSFSRVGDTEAFF
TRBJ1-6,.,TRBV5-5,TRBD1,TGTGCCAGCAGCACGACCGGGACAGGAAAACTTTCACCCCTCCACTTT,CASSTTGTGKLSPLHF
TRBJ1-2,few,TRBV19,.,TGTGCCAGTAGCCCCACCGGGAGAGGCTACACCTTC,CASSPTGRGYTF
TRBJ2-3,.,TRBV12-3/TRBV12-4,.,TGTGCCAGCAGCCGAGACAGCACAGATACGCAGTATTTT,CASSRDSTDTQYF
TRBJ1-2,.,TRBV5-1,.,TGCGCCAGCAGCCGGGAGGACGCGACGTATGGCTACACCTTC,CASSREDATYGYTF
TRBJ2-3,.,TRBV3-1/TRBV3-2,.,TGTGCCAGCAGCCATTCGCGCCTTTCGGCGCAGTATTTT,CASSHSRLSAQYF
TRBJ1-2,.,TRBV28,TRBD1,TGTGCCAGCATTAAACCCCGACAGGGGGTTAACTATGGCTACACCTTC,CASIKPRQGVNYGYTF
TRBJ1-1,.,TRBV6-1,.,TGTGCCAGCAGTGAAGGACAGCTACTGAACACTGAAGCTTTCTTT,CASSEGQLLNTEAFF
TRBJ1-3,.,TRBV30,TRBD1,TGTGCCTGGGGGGACAGGGGGTCTGGAAACACCATATATTTT,CAWGDRGSGNTIYF
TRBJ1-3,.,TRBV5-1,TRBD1,TGCGCCAGCAGCTTGGGACAGGGGGCAAACACCATATATTTT,CASSLGQGANTIYF